This T cell receptor beta chain was retrieved from a study of untreated major depressive disorder listed by TCRdb under 2018. For the wider study: A cross-sectional case-control design was used to compare T cell phenotype and TCR repertoire between antidepressant-free major depressive disorder patients and individually matched non-depressed controls. The TCRbeta sequencing followed up on differences in Vbeta 5.1, Vbeta 11 and Vbeta 22 usage that flow cytometry had shown in the whole cohort.

Each depressed patient was matched pairwise with a non-depressed control on sex, age, current smoking status and body mass index. European descent was reported for all participants. A DSM-IV diagnosis of major depressive disorder and a Hamilton Rating Scale for Depression score of at least 18 were present in all patients. Patients had been free of any psychiatric medication, including antidepressants, for at least 8 weeks before enrollment. Depression severity among patients ranged from moderate to severe. Participants were excluded if they had major medical conditions, Axis I/II comorbidities, regular medication or illicit drug use, or weekly alcohol intake above 100 g. About 28 ml of peripheral blood was drawn into EDTA tubes from each participant. Thawed PBMCs underwent magnetic negative selection with the BD IMag Human CD4 T Lymphocyte Enrichment Set to purify CD4+ T cells. A purity of 90% to 95% was typically achieved with the CD4+ enrichment method, as confirmed by flow cytometry. A subgroup of about 5 case-control pairs, selected blind to chemokine receptor expression and flow-cytometric repertoire skewing results, was subjected to TCRbeta sequencing. All blood samples were drawn in the morning at 8:00 a.m., and PBMCs were separated by Ficoll-Hypaque gradient centrifugation. Until being assayed, PBMCs were kept in liquid nitrogen after cryopreservation by gradual cooling to -80 degrees C.

The paper's findings and limits, for the study overall: The sequencing comparisons used one-tailed planned tests on only three preselected Vbeta families. In CD4+ T cells, sequencing confirmed that depressed patients used TRBV05-01 (Vbeta 5.1) more than controls did, with a one-tailed test giving p = 0.040. In every sequenced subject, the top five TRBV05-01 clones were all identified as private clones. Strict matching and exclusion criteria produced a comparatively small study sample, limiting generalizability of findings. In the sequencing data, TRBV25-01 and TRBV02-01 usage matched the flow-cytometry pattern without reaching statistical significance.

V was cut back by 3 bases and J by 7 bases, leaving a gap of 11 bases between them. The germline V gene specifies SGHRS as CDR1 and YFSETQ as CDR2. The CDR3 spans 12 residues, from the cysteine through the phenylalanine. Just CDR3 DNA is preserved here, 36 bases in frame from base 1. A note on this clone: No antigen is known for it. No much larger clonotype is one base removed from it; base qualities were not supplied.

The Qiagen DNeasy Blood and Tissue Kit was used to extract total genomic DNA from purified CD4+ T cells. Using immunoSEQ immunosequencing protocols, the TCRbeta CDR3 region, as defined by IMGT, was amplified and sequenced. In the paper's pipeline: Preprocessing of raw sequence data for PCR and sequencing error correction was performed by the immunoSEQ service. The sequence data were loaded into the immunoSEQ Analyzer and then analyzed further using VDJtools v1.0.7. The paired Wilcoxon signed-rank test was applied to assess differences between patients and controls. TCRdb obtained this table from immuneACCESS and retained in-frame rearrangements with V and J assigned. These tables miss some clones; where compared with another copy, unresolved V genes account for less than half of the shortfall, and the remainder is unexplained. The DNA gave D and trimming, while V, J and clone size come from that table. Present in this sample are more than 15,000 clones, more than 90% of which were seen just once. Approximately 0.6% of the sample is held by the ten biggest clonotypes.

The chain was built from TRBV5-1 and TRBJ2-7; tentative D gene TRBD1, with 6 bases matching. The receptor was derived from a woman in her thirties or forties with major depressive disorder. The sample consisted of CD4+ T cells from PBMCs. CDR3 loop: CASSSQGLEQYF. The DNA sequence reads TGCGCCAGCAGCTCACAGGGATTGGAGCAGTACTTC.